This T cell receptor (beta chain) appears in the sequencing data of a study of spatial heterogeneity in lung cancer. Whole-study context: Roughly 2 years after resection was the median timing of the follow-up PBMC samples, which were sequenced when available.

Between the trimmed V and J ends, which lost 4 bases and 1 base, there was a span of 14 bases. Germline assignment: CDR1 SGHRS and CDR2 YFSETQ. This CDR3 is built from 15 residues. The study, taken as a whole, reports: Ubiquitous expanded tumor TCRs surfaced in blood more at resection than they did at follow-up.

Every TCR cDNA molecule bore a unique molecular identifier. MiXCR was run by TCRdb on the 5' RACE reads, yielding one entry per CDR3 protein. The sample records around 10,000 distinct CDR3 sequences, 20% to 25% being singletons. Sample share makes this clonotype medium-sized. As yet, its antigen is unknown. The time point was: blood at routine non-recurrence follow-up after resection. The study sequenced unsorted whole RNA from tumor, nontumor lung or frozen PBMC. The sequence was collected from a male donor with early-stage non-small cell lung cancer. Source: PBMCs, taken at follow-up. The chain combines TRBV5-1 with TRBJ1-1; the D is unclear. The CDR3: CASSHPVGTNTEAFF. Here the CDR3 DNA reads TGCGCCAGCAGCCATCCCGTTGGTACGAACACTGAAGCTTTCTTT.